This T cell receptor (beta chain) was sequenced in a study of blood T cell repertoires in COVID-19. Study-level background: Samples of COVID-19 (acute and convalescent) were obtained from the United States, Italy and Spain. T cells, B-cell-depleted T cells, or PBMCs provided the cDNA or gDNA that served as material.

In the original analysis: Quantification of nucleated cells was approximated via reference gene primer amplification. Profiled with immunoSEQ multiplex PCR; TCRdb holds only in-frame clones, not every one. V and J calls and clone size come straight from that table; D and trimming were deduced from the DNA. Counted here are approximately 160,000 clones, approximately 88% occurring once; the ten biggest clones make up roughly 2.9%. Germline values: CDR1 DFQATT, CDR2 SNEGSKA (reference sequence). The CDR3 consists of 16 residues. V was pared by 3 bases and J by 0 bases, with 10 bases of the junction left unmatched.

The V gene is TRBV20-1, the J gene TRBJ1-1, with TRBD1 matching over 7 bases. This sequence was found in a woman aged 60-75 years with acute or convalescent COVID-19. Material: peripheral blood. CDR3 sequence reads: CSASNPDREVNTEAFF. The CDR3 region has the DNA TGCAGTGCTAGTAACCCCGACAGGGAGGTGAACACTGAAGCTTTCTTT.